One and the same sample provided the 16 T cell receptor beta chains below, sequenced in a study of graft-versus-host responses after intestinal transplantation. Intraepithelial and lamina propria lymphocytes were freed from processed graft tissue. TCRdb keeps only in-frame clones here, not all; method: immunoSEQ multiplex PCR. The sample lists about 8,100 clones; 55% to 75% were seen once. Sample: ileum tissue, taken around 440 days after transplant. The receptors here all came from a human patient who received an intestinal transplant, so some T cells may come from the graft donor.

The chain recombines TRBV28 with TRBJ2-3; possibly TRBD1 for D (6 bases). Germline values: CDR1 MDHEN, CDR2 SYDVKM. Trimming shortened V by 3 bases and J by 0 bases, and 16 bases separated the two germline ends. The CDR3 has 17 amino acids. The CDR3 here is CASSFTGMVPSTDTQYF. The DNA for the CDR3 is TGTGCCAGCAGTTTTACAGGGATGGTTCCTAGCACAGATACGCAGTATTTT.

The rearrangement uses TRBV28 and TRBJ2-7, with D possibly being TRBD1 (5 bases). Per the germline V gene, CDR1 is MDHEN and CDR2 is SYDVKM. Trimming shortened V by 5 bases and J by 6 bases, and 20 bases separated the two germline ends. This CDR3 region has 15 residues. CDR3 DNA: TGTGCCAGCAGTCTGAGACAGAGCCCCCGGGTCGAGCAGTACTTC. This encodes CASSLRQSPRVEQYF.

This chain connects TRBV27 to TRBJ2-3, with 7 bases aligning to TRBD2. Unmatched junction bases numbered 11, after V lost 2 bases and J lost 3 bases. The CDR3 totals 17 residues. The germline V gene has CDR1 MNHEY and CDR2 SMNVEV (reference sequence). The CDR3 DNA sequence: TGTGCCAGCAGTTTAATGTCGATCGCGGGAGCTACAGATACGCAGTATTTT. Its translation is CASSLMSIAGATDTQYF.

The chain employs TRBV5-5 and TRBJ2-2; a weak D match, TRBD1 (5 bases). CDR1 is SGHKS and CDR2 is YYEKEE in the germline V gene (reference sequence). This CDR3 comprises 14 residues. V was trimmed by 7 bases and J by 5 bases, leaving 15 bases between them. The CDR3 nucleotides read TGTGCCAGCTCCCAGGGCGCAGTTACCGGGGAGCTGTTTTTT. This gives the protein CASSQGAVTGELFF.

The CDR3, as DNA: TGTGCCAGCACTACTGACAGGGTAGTAAACTATGGCTACACCTTC. This encodes CASTTDRVVNYGYTF. The chain couples TRBV5-4 to TRBJ1-2, with 7 bases fitting TRBD1. The CDR3 has 15 amino acids. The V segment lost 6 bases and the J segment 2 bases; nucleotides outside the gene matches: 10. Germline V lookup: CDR1 SGHNT, CDR2 YYREEE (reference sequence).

This clone appeared a few times. This chain uses TRBV7-9 with TRBJ1-2, with unresolved D. Germline-derived CDR1 and CDR2 are SEHNR and FQNEAQ (reference sequence). The germline V and J ends were trimmed by 5 bases and 5 bases, with 15 bases remaining between them. The CDR3 extends over 14 amino acids. The CDR3 loop reads CASSVDGDFYGYTF. The CDR3 nucleotides read TGTGCCAGCAGCGTCGACGGGGATTTTTATGGCTACACCTTC.

V and J are TRBV4-1 and TRBJ2-1; D is ambiguous. The V end lost 0 bases, the J end lost 8 bases, and 5 bases lay between the germline ends. CDR1 and CDR2 (germline): MGHRA, YSYEKL. This CDR3 contains 12 residues. CDR3 sequence (DNA): TGCGCCAGCAGCCAAGATTATTATGAGCAGTTCTTC. Protein: CASSQDYYEQFF.

This chain connects TRBV4-1 to TRBJ2-1, with TRBD2 identical over 11 bases. Trimming removed 1 base from V and 6 bases from J; junction bases left unmatched: 2. Germline CDR1 MGHRA, CDR2 YSYEKL. The CDR3 runs 15 residues. The CDR3 DNA follows: TGCGCCAGCAGCCAAGTCGGACTAGCGGGCAATGAGCAGTTCTTC. This sequence encodes CASSQVGLAGNEQFF.

V is TRBV28 and J is TRBJ2-5; D is uncertain. Trimming stripped 4 bases from V and 0 bases from J, with 15 bases between. The CDR3 loop spans 16 amino acids. CDR1 MDHEN and CDR2 SYDVKM come from the germline V gene. The CDR3 sequence: CASSSFGVLNQETQYF. CDR3 nucleotide sequence: TGTGCCAGCAGTTCCTTTGGGGTGCTAAACCAAGAGACCCAGTACTTC.

This clone was counted once. The rearrangement links TRBV9 to TRBJ1-1, with D unclear. The V end lost 3 bases, the J end lost 1 base, and 7 bases lay between the germline ends. Germline V lookup: CDR1 SGDLS, CDR2 YYNGEE. This CDR3 contains 13 residues. CDR3 DNA: TGTGCCAGCAGCGCCCGGCAGAACACTGAAGCTTTCTTT. Translating it yields CASSARQNTEAFF.

The rearrangement uses TRBV5-1 and TRBJ1-4; TRBD1 might be the D (5 bases). Trimming took 4 bases from V and 7 from J, leaving 17 bases between them. The CDR3 is made up of 15 amino acids. Germline V gene lookup returns CDR1 SGHRS and CDR2 YFSETQ. Here the CDR3 reads CASSPTAQRGEKLFF. The CDR3 DNA reads as TGCGCCAGCAGCCCCACAGCCCAAAGGGGTGAAAAACTGTTTTTT.

The rearrangement joins TRBV28 to TRBJ2-1; D unclear. The germline CDR1 and CDR2 sequences are MDHEN and SYDVKM. The V and J ends lost 3 bases and 3 bases respectively, with 6 bases between them. This CDR3 is built from 13 residues. The CDR3 DNA sequence: TGTGCCAGCAGTTTCCAGGTCTACAATGAGCAGTTCTTC. Encoded protein: CASSFQVYNEQFF. Full variable domain (missing parts from reference TRBV28 and TRBJ2-1): DVKVTQSSRYLVKRTGEKVFLECVQDMDHENMFWYRQDPGLGLRLIYFSYDVKMKEKGDIPEGYSVSREKKERFSLILESASTNQTSMYLCASSFQVYNEQFFGPGTRLTVL.

The rearrangement uses TRBV12-2 and TRBJ2-7; the table's D call, TRBD1, was not checked against the DNA. TRBV12-2 is designated a pseudogene. The CDR3 has 14 residues. The CDR3 region has the DNA TGTGCAAGTCGCTTAGCGGTGGCTCACCACGAGCAGTACTTC. It translates to CASRLAVAHHEQYF.

The sample holds one count of this clone. The rearrangement uses TRBV4-1 and TRBJ2-5, with D perhaps matching TRBD1 (5 bases). The CDR3 sequence is 15 residues long. Germline V gives CDR1 MGHRA, CDR2 YSYEKL. V lost 1 base, J lost 1 base, and 10 bases lay in between. The CDR3 nucleotides read TGCGCCAGCAGCCAAGGAGCCAGGGCCCAAGAGACCCAGTACTTC. The encoded protein is CASSQGARAQETQYF.

The V and J genes are TRBV15 and TRBJ1-4; 7 bases match TRBD1. The CDR3 sequence is 16 residues long. V trimming: 5 bases; J trimming: 6 bases; junction bases outside the gene matches: 12. In germline, CDR1 is LNHNV, CDR2 YYDKDF (reference sequence). As DNA, the CDR3 is TGTGCCACCAGCGGAGCACGTACAGGGGTGGATGAAAAACTGTTTTTT. It yields the protein CATSGARTGVDEKLFF.

A few counts support this clone. The chain joins TRBV5-6 to TRBJ2-1, with 8 bases lining up with TRBD2. CDR3 length: 15 amino acids. V was pared by 3 bases and J by 2 bases, with 4 bases of the junction left unmatched. Germline CDR1 reads SGHDT; CDR2 reads YYEEEE. DNA of the CDR3: TGTGCCAGCAGCTCCAAGCGGGAGCCCTACAATGAGCAGTTCTTC. Residues: CASSSKREPYNEQFF.